The 6 T cell receptor gamma chains in this list originate from one sample, sequenced in a study of gamma-delta T cells after stem cell transplantation. TCRdb re-called clones from the RT-PCR reads using CATT. The table has several hundred gamma-chain clones, about 2.5% seen once. The sequenced sample consisted of gamma-delta T cells. The receptors originated from a human donor. It is not recorded whose cells these are; they may come from a transplant donor.

In its sample, this clone is medium-sized (0.01 to 0.1%). This likely stems from a read error, as it lies one base from a far larger clone. The rearrangement links TRGV9 to TRGJ1 or TRGJ2. V lost 0 bases to trimming and J lost 7 bases; unmatched junction nucleotides: 6. Germline CDR1 reads GITISATS; CDR2 reads ISYDGTV (reference sequence). This CDR3 region has 13 residues. For the CDR3, the DNA is TGTGCCTTGTGGGAGGTGACCCTATATAAGAAACTCTTT. Its protein product is CALWEVTLYKKLF.

The sample holds a few counts of this clone. Given a far larger clone just one base away, this is likely a sequencing read error. V usage is TRGV9 and J usage is TRGJP. The CDR3 runs to 17 residues. J lost 7 bases, V lost 5 bases, and 11 bases had no gene match. CDR1 and CDR2 (germline): GITISATS, ISYDGTV (reference sequence). In nucleotides, the CDR3 is TGTGCCTTGTGGGGGCCCCCCGCGGAGTTGGGCAAAAAAATCAAGGTATTT. Translating it yields CALWGPPAELGKKIKVF.

Remarks on this clone: TCRdb's entry gives the protein of a much larger clone, which mismatches this DNA's translation at residue 14, likely from a read error; the protein reported here is translated from the DNA. The chain couples TRGV9 to TRGJP. The germline V gene has CDR1 GITISATS and CDR2 ISYDGTV (reference sequence). The CDR3 covers 16 residues. The CDR3 DNA sequence: TGTGCCTTGTGGGAGACCAAAGAGTTGGGCAAAAAAATCAGGGTATTT. This codes for CALWETKELGKKIRVF.

By share of the sample, this clone is hyperexpanded. Other DNA sequences within the sample encode an identical CDR3. The V and J genes are TRGV9 and TRGJ1 or TRGJ2. This CDR3 is built from 13 residues. Per the germline V gene, CDR1 is GITISATS and CDR2 is ISYDGTV (reference sequence). V lost 2 bases and J lost 7; bases outside the gene matches: 8. The CDR3 loop reads CALWEATLYKKLF. CDR3 nucleotide sequence: TGTGCCTTGTGGGAGGCGACCCTATATAAGAAACTCTTT.

This clone showed up just a few times. With only one base between it and a far larger clone, this is likely a read error. At the DNA level, this CDR3 is encoded by other sequences in the same sample as well. The chain uses TRGV9 and TRGJP. Germline assignment: CDR1 GITISATS and CDR2 ISYDGTV (reference sequence). This CDR3 has 15 residues. CDR3 residues: CALWPSELGKKIKVF. The CDR3 coding sequence is TGTGCCTTGTGGCCTTCGGAGTTGGGCAAAAAAATCAAAGTATTT.

Comments on this clone: A read error is likely here: a far larger clone is one base away. The same CDR3 arises from other DNA sequences in this sample as well. V and J are TRGV9 and TRGJP. The germline CDR1 and CDR2 sequences are GITISATS and ISYDGTV (reference sequence). The CDR3 is 16 residues long. CDR3 coding DNA: TGTGCCTTGTGGGAGTCAGGAGAGCTGGGCAAAAAAATCAAGGTATTT. Amino acids: CALWESGELGKKIKVF.